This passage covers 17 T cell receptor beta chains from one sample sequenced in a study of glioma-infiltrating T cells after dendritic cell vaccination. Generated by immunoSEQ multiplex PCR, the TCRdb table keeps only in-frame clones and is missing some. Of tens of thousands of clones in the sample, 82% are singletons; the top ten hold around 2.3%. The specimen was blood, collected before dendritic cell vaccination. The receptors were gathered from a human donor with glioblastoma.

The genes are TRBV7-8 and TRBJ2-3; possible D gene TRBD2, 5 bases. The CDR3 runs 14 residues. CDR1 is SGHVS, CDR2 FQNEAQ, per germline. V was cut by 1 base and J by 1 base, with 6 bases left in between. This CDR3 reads CASSLGRGTDTQYF. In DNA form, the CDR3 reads TGTGCCAGCAGCTTAGGGCGGGGCACAGATACGCAGTATTTT. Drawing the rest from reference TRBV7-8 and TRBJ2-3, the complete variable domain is GAGVSQSPRYKVAKRGQDVALRCDPISGHVSLFWYQQALGQGPEFLTYFQNEAQLDKSGLPSDRFFAERPEGSVSTLKIQRTQQEDSAVYLCASSLGRGTDTQYFGPGTRLTVL.

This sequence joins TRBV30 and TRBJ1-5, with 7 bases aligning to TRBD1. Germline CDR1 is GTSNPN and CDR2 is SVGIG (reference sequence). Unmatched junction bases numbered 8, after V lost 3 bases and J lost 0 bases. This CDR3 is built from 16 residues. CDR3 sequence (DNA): TGTGCCTGGAGCGCAACAGGGGTCTATAGCAATCAGCCCCAGCATTTT. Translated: CAWSATGVYSNQPQHF.

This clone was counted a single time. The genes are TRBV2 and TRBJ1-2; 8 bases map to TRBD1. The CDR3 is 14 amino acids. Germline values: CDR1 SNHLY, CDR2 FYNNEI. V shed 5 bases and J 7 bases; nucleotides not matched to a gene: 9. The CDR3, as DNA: TGTGCCAGCAGTCCTCGGACAGGGACAGGTGGCTACACCTTC. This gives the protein CASSPRTGTGGYTF.

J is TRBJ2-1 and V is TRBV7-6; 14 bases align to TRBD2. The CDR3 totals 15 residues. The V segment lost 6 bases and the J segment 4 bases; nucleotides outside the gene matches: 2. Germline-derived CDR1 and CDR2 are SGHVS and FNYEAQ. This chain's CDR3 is CASRGLAGAYNEQFF. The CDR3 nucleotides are TGTGCCAGCAGGGGACTAGCGGGAGCTTACAATGAGCAGTTCTTC.

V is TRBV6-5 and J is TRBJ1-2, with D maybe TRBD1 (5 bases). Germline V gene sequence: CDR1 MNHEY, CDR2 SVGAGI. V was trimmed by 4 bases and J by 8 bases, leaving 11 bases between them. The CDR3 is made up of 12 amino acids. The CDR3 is CASSSRAGGYTF. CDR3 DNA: TGTGCCAGCAGTTCCAGGGCGGGAGGCTACACCTTC.

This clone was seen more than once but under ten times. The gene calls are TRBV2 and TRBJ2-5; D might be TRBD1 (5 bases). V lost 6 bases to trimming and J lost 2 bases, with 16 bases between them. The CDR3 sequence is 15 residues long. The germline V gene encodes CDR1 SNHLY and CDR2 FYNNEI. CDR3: CASSVRNQGQETQYF. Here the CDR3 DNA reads TGTGCCAGCAGCGTACGTAACCAGGGTCAAGAGACCCAGTACTTC. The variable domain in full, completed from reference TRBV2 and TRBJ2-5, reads EPEVTQTPSHQVTQMGQEVILRCVPISNHLYFYWYRQILGQKVEFLVSFYNNEISEKSEIFDDQFSVERPDGSNFTLKIRSTKLEDSAMYFCASSVRNQGQETQYFGPGTRLLVL.

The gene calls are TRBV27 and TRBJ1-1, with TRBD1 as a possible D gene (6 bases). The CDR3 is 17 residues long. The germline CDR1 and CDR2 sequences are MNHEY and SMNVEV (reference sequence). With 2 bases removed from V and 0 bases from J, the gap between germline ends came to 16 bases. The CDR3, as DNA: TGTGCCAGCAGTTTACGCGCGGGGGGCCAAATGAACACTGAAGCTTTCTTT. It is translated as CASSLRAGGQMNTEAFF.

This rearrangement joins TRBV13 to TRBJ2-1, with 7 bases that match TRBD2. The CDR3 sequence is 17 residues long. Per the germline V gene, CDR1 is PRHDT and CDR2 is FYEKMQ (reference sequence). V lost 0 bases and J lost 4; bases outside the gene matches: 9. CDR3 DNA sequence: TGTGCCAGCAGCTTAGGCCGCCCGGGGGGAAATTACAATGAGCAGTTCTTC. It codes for CASSLGRPGGNYNEQFF.

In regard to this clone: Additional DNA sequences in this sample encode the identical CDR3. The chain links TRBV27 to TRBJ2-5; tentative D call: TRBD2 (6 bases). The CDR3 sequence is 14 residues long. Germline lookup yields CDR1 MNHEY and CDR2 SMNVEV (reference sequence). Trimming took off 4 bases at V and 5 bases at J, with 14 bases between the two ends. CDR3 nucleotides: TGTGCCAGCAGTTCGACGGGGGTACGGGAGACCCAGTACTTC. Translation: CASSSTGVRETQYF.

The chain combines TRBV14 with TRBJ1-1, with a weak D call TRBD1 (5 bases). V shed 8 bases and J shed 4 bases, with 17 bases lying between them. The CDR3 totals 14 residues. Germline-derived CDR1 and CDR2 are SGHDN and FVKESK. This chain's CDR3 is CASLSSGRGTEAFF. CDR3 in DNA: TGTGCCAGCCTTTCTTCAGGGAGGGGCACTGAAGCTTTCTTT.

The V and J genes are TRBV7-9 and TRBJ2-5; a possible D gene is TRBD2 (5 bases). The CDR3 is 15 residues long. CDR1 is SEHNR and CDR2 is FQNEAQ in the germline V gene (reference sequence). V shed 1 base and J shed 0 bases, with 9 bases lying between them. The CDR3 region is CASSLVASYQETQYF. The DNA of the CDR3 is TGTGCCAGCAGCTTAGTAGCGTCGTACCAAGAGACCCAGTACTTC.

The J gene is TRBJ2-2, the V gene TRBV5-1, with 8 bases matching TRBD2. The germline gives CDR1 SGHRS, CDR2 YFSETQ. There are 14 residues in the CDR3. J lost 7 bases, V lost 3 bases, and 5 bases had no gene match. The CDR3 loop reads CASSSGLVGGELFF. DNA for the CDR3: TGCGCCAGCAGCTCGGGACTAGTAGGCGGGGAGCTGTTTTTT.

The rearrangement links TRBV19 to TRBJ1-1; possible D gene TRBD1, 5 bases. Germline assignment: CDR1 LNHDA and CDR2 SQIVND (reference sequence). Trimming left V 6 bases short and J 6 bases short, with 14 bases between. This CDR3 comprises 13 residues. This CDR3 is CASRALGVPEAFF. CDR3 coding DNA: TGTGCCAGTAGGGCCCTAGGGGTTCCTGAAGCTTTCTTT.

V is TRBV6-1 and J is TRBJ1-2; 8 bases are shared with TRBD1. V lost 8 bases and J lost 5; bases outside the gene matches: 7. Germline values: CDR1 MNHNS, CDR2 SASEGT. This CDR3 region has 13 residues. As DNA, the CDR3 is TGTGCCAGCTCCGGGACAGGTAGATATGGCTACACCTTC. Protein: CASSGTGRYGYTF.

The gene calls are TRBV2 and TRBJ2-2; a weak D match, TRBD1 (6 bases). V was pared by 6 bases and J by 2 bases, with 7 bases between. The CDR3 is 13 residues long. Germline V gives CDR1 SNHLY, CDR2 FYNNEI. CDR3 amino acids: CASRQGNTGELFF. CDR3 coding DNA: TGTGCCAGCAGACAGGGTAACACCGGGGAGCTGTTTTTT.

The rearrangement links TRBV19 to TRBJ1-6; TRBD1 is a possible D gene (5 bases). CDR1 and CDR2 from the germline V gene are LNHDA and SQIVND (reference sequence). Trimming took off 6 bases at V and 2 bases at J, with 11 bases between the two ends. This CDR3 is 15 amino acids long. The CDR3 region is CASRRQLTYNSPLHF. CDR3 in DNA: TGTGCCAGTAGGAGACAGCTTACCTATAATTCACCCCTCCACTTT.

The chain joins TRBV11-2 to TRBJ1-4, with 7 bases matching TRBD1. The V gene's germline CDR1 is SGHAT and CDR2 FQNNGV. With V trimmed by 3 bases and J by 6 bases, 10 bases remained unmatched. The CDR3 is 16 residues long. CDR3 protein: CASSFTAGTVDEKLFF. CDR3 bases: TGTGCCAGCAGCTTTACGGCCGGGACAGTTGATGAAAAACTGTTTTTT.